This TCR beta chain was recorded in a study of OX40 agonist ivuxolimab in advanced cancers. In its sample, this clone was seen once. Using immunoSEQ multiplex PCR, the repertoire was profiled, and TCRdb retains in-frame clones only, with some absent. Among 15,000 to 20,000 clones, over 70% were seen once, and the ten largest hold around 30%. The germline V gene has CDR1 SGHRS and CDR2 YFSETQ. The J segment lost 5 bases and the V segment lost 2 bases, leaving 6 bases of the junction unmatched. This CDR3 comprises 14 residues. The source is an adult with an advanced solid tumor such as melanoma, head and neck, liver or kidney cancer. Sequences were derived from CD4+ or CD8+ T cells sorted from blood, sampled in a trial of the OX40 agonist ivuxolimab. The rearrangement links TRBV5-1 to TRBJ2-7; 8 bases map to TRBD2. The CDR3 DNA reads TGCGCCAGCAGCTTAGGGACTAGTCGGGACGAGCAGTACTTC. This encodes CASSLGTSRDEQYF.